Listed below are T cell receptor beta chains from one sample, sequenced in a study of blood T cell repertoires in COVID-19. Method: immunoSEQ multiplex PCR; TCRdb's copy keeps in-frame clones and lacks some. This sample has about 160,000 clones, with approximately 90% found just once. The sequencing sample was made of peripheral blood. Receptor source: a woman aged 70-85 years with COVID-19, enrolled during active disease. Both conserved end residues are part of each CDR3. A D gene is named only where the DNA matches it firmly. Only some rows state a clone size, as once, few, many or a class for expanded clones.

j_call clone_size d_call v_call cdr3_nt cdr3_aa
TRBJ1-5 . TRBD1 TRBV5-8 TGTGCCAGCAGCTACCCGGGACAGGGACTTAATCAGCCCCAGCATTTT CASSYPGQGLNQPQHF
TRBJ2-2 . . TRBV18 TGTGCCAGCTCACCCACCGCGGGATACGCGAACACCGGGGAGCTGTTTTTT CASSPTAGYANTGELFF
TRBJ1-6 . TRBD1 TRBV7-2 TGTGCCAGCAGCCGACAGGGGTTCCCCCTCCACTTT CASSRQGFPLHF
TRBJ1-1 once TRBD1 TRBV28 TGTGCCAGCAGTCGGCAGGGGGCGGTATCTGAAGCTTTCTTT CASSRQGAVSEAFF
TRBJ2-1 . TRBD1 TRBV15 TGTGCCACCAGCAGAGATTCGACAGGGGGAGTAAATGAGCAGTTCTTC CATSRDSTGGVNEQFF
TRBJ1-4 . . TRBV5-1 TGCGCCAGCAGCTTGGCGGGGGGCAACGGTGAAAAACTGTTTTTT CASSLAGGNGEKLFF
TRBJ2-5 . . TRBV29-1 TGCAGCGTTGAAGTCACAGGCGGTAGAAGTGAGACCCAGTACTTC CSVEVTGGRSETQYF
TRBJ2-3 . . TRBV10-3 TGTGCCATCAGTGAGTCCCCCTCCGGGGGTTCCCAAGATACGCAGTATTTT CAISESPSGGSQDTQYF
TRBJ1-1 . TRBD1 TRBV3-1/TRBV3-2 TGTGCCAGCAGCCTAGACAGGGGTGGCACTGAAGCTTTCTTT CASSLDRGGTEAFF
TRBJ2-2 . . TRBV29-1 TGCAGCGTTGGAGGGAGCGCGAACACCGGGGAGCTGTTTTTT CSVGGSANTGELFF
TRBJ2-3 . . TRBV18 TGTGCCAGCTCACCACGCAGGGGTTTGGCAGATACGCAGTATTTT CASSPRRGLADTQYF
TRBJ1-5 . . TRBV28 TGTGCCATCCCGGGCAGGGGAGGCAATCAGCCCCAGCATTTT CAIPGRGGNQPQHF
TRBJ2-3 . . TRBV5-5 TGTGCCAGCAGCTTGCAGTGGGGCACGACAGATACGCAGTATTTT CASSLQWGTTDTQYF
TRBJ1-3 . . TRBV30 TGTGCCTGGAGTCACTTGATCGGAAACACCATATATTTT CAWSHLIGNTIYF
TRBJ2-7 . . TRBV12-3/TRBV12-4 TGTGCCAGCAGCCATACGACCGGGTTCGCGCAGTACTTC CASSHTTGFAQYF
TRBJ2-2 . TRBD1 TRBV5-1 TGCGCCAGCAGCTTCGACAGGGTGGGCGGGGAGCTGTTTTTT CASSFDRVGGELFF
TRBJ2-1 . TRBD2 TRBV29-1 TGCAGCGCAGGGACTAGCGGGGTGAATGAGCAGTTCTTC CSAGTSGVNEQFF
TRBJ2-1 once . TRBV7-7 TGTGCCAGCAGTCCAGGCCGCCGGCCCTGGGATGAGCAGTTCTTC CASSPGRRPWDEQFF